This T cell receptor (beta chain) appears in the sequencing data of a study of cytomegalovirus exposure and HLA in healthy donors. Across the study: Roughly 180 million T cells yielded more than 95 million unique TCR beta sequences, as an earlier analysis found. Regarding the study as a whole: Reports showed the classifier diagnosing cytomegalovirus status with high specificity and sensitivity.

As for this clone: As yet, its antigen is unknown.

Germline V gives CDR1 ENHRY, CDR2 SYGVKD. V lost 2 bases and J lost 0, with 8 bases in between. The CDR3 covers 15 residues. Primers: 60 Vbeta forward and 13 Jbeta reverse. Method: immunoSEQ multiplex PCR; TCRdb's copy keeps in-frame clones and lacks some. The data show over 150,000 clones, with roughly 80% seen just once and approximately 7% held by the top ten. The sample taken for sequencing was PBMCs. The chain couples TRBV10-3 to TRBJ2-1; no reliable D call. This TCR derives from a woman aged 25 to 39 in good health and CMV-seropositive. CDR3: CAISEAGSSYNEQFF. CDR3 nucleotide sequence: TGTGCCATCAGTGAGGCAGGTAGCTCCTACAATGAGCAGTTCTTC.